This TCR beta chain is drawn from a study of Graves' ophthalmopathy and Graves' hyperthyroidism (dated by TCRdb to the late 2010s). Some background on the complete study: Peripheral blood samples were taken at the time of initial diagnosis, before any treatment was given. For independent validation, a separate cohort was made up of approximately 19 hyperthyroidism patients plus 17 patients who later progressed from hyperthyroidism to ophthalmopathy. TCR beta repertoire signatures were used to distinguish Graves' ophthalmopathy from Graves' hyperthyroidism and to predict progression to ophthalmopathy. In total, around 140 blood samples were TCR-sequenced: under 45 ophthalmopathy, over 70 hyperthyroidism and some 17 hyperthyroidism-to-ophthalmopathy patients. For training and testing, the 100 or so patients in the discovery cohort were randomly divided in a 7:3 ratio. To explore V-J signatures distinguishing ophthalmopathy from hyperthyroidism, a discovery set of more than 95 patients (43 ophthalmopathy, 55 to 60 stable hyperthyroidism) was enrolled. T-cell repertoires of thyroid tissue and blood were compared in about six hyperthyroidism patients. After sampling, hyperthyroidism patients received methimazole starting at 30 mg daily, and ophthalmopathy patients received high-dose intravenous methylprednisolone.

Overall results and qualifications from the work: Most expanded thyroid clonotypes with a frequency above 0.001 also appeared in blood, which suggests that blood repertoires may reflect the immune response in the thyroid. In validation, the model predicted ophthalmopathy progression with over 60% sensitivity and 72.22% specificity; eleven to twelve predicted patients were CT-confirmed with GO in a median of 6.5 months. In cross-validation, the 13-signature model distinguished ophthalmopathy from stable hyperthyroidism with around 90% sensitivity and about 81% specificity, while in the test set the corresponding values were about 80% and 75%. No statistical method was used to set the sample size in advance, and the investigators knew which group each participant was assigned to.

Looking up the germline V gene (reference sequence) yields CDR1 MNHEY and CDR2 SMNVEV. Between the V and J ends, shortened by 0 bases and 8 bases respectively, the junction contains 16 bases. Reading from cysteine to phenylalanine, the CDR3 counts 15 amino acids. The retained sequence is limited to the CDR3, 45 bases, with the frame set at the first base. Hyperthyroidism was defined as stable when no progression to ophthalmopathy occurred within 18 months of follow-up. Patients with hyperthyroidism were aged 18 to 65 years, had been newly diagnosed, and had a disease duration of less than 2 months. Patients were excluded if they had other autoimmune diseases, uncontrolled infections, pregnancy or lactation. Clinical symptoms, serum thyroxine, TRAb, thyroid ultrasound and orbital computed tomography formed the basis of the diagnosis. Ficoll-Paque density gradient centrifugation was used to isolate PBMCs from approximately 10 ml of fresh peripheral blood. Total RNA was extracted using Trizol reagent, and RNA quality was checked on an Agilent 2100 Bioanalyzer.

Of note for this clonotype: This receptor's antigen is unknown. No qualities accompany the bases; no much larger clone lies one base away.

For repertoire sequencing, TCR beta CDR3 regions were amplified from RNA transcripts. A first-round RT-PCR used HTBI primers with the Qiagen OneStep RT-PCR kit, followed by a second-round multiplex PCR, size selection and purification. Sequencing of the libraries was carried out on an Illumina HiSeq2000 in paired-end mode with 100 bp reads. Concerning the study's data processing: SOAPnuke was used to process the reads, removing any read that contained adapters or uncalled bases, had a mean Phred below 15, or lacked an exact match to the constant primer or identifier. High-quality paired reads were merged with COPE v1.2.5. Each unique nucleotide sequence was defined as a clonotype, and clonotypes were aligned to IMGT TRB V, D and J references with MiTCR v1.1. The analysis was limited to V-J combinations with a frequency above 0.0001, which together covered approximately 99% of the repertoires. For each V-J combination, a TCR clonal expansion and chaos score was defined as F50 clonal expansion divided by the chaos observed in the TCRdist matrix. Features were reduced by Welch's t-statistics and random forest to roughly 14 V-J combinations, which fed a naive Bayes classifier. The Morisita-Horn index was used to measure how similar the thyroid and blood repertoires were. Clones were called with MiXCR by TCRdb after fastp trimmed the public reads at Q25, and only in-frame beta chains were retained. CDR3 protein duplicates are merged, each entry listing the most common genes and DNA. These V and J calls are TCRdb output, not the study's own analysis. The sample table lists 350,000 to 450,000 distinct CDR3 sequences, 20% to 25% of them with a count of one. Roughly 3% of the sample rests with the top ten.

Here the chain combines TRBV27 and TRBJ1-2, with the D gene uncertain. Sample: peripheral blood. The source is a woman under 30 with stable Graves' hyperthyroidism. Donor details come from another sample of the same person, matched by shared clones. The nucleotide sequence is given as TGTGCCAGCAGTTTATCGCTGGCCGAACCTCGAGGCTACACCTTC. This sequence encodes CASSLSLAEPRGYTF.